The 32 T cell receptor beta chains below were found in one sample sequenced in a study of identical twins. TCRdb used MiXCR to reprocess the 5' RACE reads, holding one entry per CDR3 protein. The repertoire holds a few hundred thousand distinct CDR3 sequences, with roughly 15% as singletons. This sample was shared with a second study, whose subject was yellow fever vaccine responses in identical twins.

Sequenced input: CD4+ T cells sorted from blood. Receptor source: a woman younger than 35 in good health.

The chain uses TRBV2 and TRBJ2-7, with D possibly being TRBD2 (6 bases). The V gene's germline CDR1 is SNHLY and CDR2 FYNNEI. The V and J ends lost 3 bases and 3 bases respectively, with 15 bases between them. The CDR3 spans 15 residues. CDR3 residues: CASSERGKTRYEQYF. CDR3 coding DNA: TGTGCCAGCAGTGAGCGCGGGAAGACTCGCTACGAGCAGTACTTC.

This sequence joins TRBV6-2 or TRBV6-3 and TRBJ2-1; D unresolved. The ends were cut back, 5 bases at V and 8 bases at J, with 7 bases in the middle. The CDR3 runs to 11 residues. Germline CDR1 and CDR2: MNHEY and SVGEGT. As DNA, the CDR3 is TGTGCCAGCAGTCCACAATATGAGCAGTTCTTC. The encoded protein is CASSPQYEQFF.

Only a few counts were recorded for this clonotype. The V gene is TRBV29-1, the J gene TRBJ2-2; D uncertain. This CDR3 is built from 13 residues. The V gene lost 3 bases and the J gene lost 7 bases, with 12 bases spanning the gap. Germline lookup yields CDR1 SQVTM and CDR2 ANQGSEA. For the CDR3, the DNA is TGCAGCGTTGATTCGCCCCTGCACGGGGAGCTGTTTTTT. This encodes CSVDSPLHGELFF.

The rearrangement uses TRBV7-2 and TRBJ2-2, with 7 bases lining up with TRBD1. Germline CDR1 reads SGHTA; CDR2 reads FQGNSA. The V and J ends lost 5 bases and 4 bases, in that order; junction bases with no gene match: 10. The CDR3 is made up of 16 amino acids. CDR3 amino acids: CASSLYLDRATGELFF. CDR3 sequence (DNA): TGTGCCAGCAGCCTTTACCTAGACAGGGCCACCGGGGAGCTGTTTTTT.

V usage is TRBV28 and J usage is TRBJ2-3, with D tentatively TRBD1 or TRBD2 (5 bases each). The germline gives CDR1 MDHEN, CDR2 SYDVKM. CDR3 length: 15 amino acids. Trimming left V 2 bases short and J 0 bases short, with 9 bases between. The CDR3 spells CASSLIRDSTDTQYF. The CDR3 DNA sequence: TGTGCCAGCAGTTTAATTAGGGACAGCACAGATACGCAGTATTTT.

This clonotype appeared a few times. The rearrangement uses TRBV4-1 and TRBJ2-5; D gene ambiguous. Germline CDR1 and CDR2: MGHRA and YSYEKL. Trimming took 3 bases from V and 5 from J, leaving 19 bases between them. The CDR3 runs 16 residues. In nucleotides, the CDR3 is TGCGCCAGCAGCCACCCCGCTAGTCAGCGTCTTGAGACCCAGTACTTC. It specifies CASSHPASQRLETQYF.

This clonotype was counted ten times or more. The V gene is TRBV10-3, the J gene TRBJ1-1; a possible D gene is TRBD1 (6 bases). V was cut by 6 bases and J by 2 bases, with 13 bases left in between. Germline V CDR1 and CDR2: ENHRY, SYGVKD. The CDR3 covers 14 residues. Here the CDR3 reads CAIRAGVSNTEAFF. DNA for the CDR3: TGTGCCATCAGGGCAGGGGTTTCAAACACTGAAGCTTTCTTT.

This clonotype was seen at least ten times. At one end, the junction sequence differs from germline, possibly due to a read error. This rearrangement joins TRBV5-1 to TRBJ2-2, with a weak D call TRBD2 (5 bases). The germline gives CDR1 SGHRS, CDR2 YFSETQ. CDR3 length: 14 residues. CDR3 bases: TGTGCCAGCAGTCCCGGGACGAACACCGGGGAGCTGTTTTTT. This codes for CASSPGTNTGELFF. The entire variable domain, with the rest obtained from reference TRBV5-1 and TRBJ2-2, is as follows: KAGVTQTPRYLIKTRGQQVTLSCSPISGHRSVSWYQQTPGQGLQFLFEYFSETQRNKGNFPGRFSGRQFSNSRSEMNVSTLELGDSALYLCASSPGTNTGELFFGEGSRLTVL.

The chain is built from TRBV20-1 and TRBJ2-5; a possible D gene is TRBD2 (5 bases). The CDR3 sequence is 13 residues long. V lost 4 bases to trimming and J lost 3 bases, with 12 bases between them. The germline gives CDR1 DFQATT, CDR2 SNEGSKA (reference sequence). This CDR3 reads CSAISGVKETQYF. The DNA of the CDR3 is TGCAGTGCTATCTCCGGGGTTAAAGAGACCCAGTACTTC.

Note on this clonotype: Germline and junction disagree at one end, which may indicate a read error. The rearrangement links TRBV10-3 to TRBJ2-7; a weak D match, TRBD2 (5 bases). CDR1 is ENHRY and CDR2 is SYGVKD in the germline V gene. The CDR3 is 15 amino acids. CDR3 protein: CAIGEGAAKSYEQYF. DNA of the CDR3: TGTGCCATCGGTGAGGGAGCGGCCAAATCCTACGAGCAGTACTTC.

This clonotype was detected only a few times. This chain links TRBV5-1 with TRBJ2-7; 11 positions match TRBD1. CDR1 and CDR2 (germline): SGHRS, YFSETQ. V shed 4 bases and J 4 bases; nucleotides not matched to a gene: 7. This CDR3 contains 15 residues. The CDR3 region is CASSEGQGGIYEQYV. Here the CDR3 DNA reads TGCGCCAGCAGCGAGGGACAGGGGGGGATATACGAGCAGTACGTC.

The DNA for the CDR3 is TGTGCCAGCAGTTTATTAGGGGATAACACAGATACGCAGTATTTT. This gives the protein CASSLLGDNTDTQYF. This sequence joins TRBV28 and TRBJ2-3, with a possible D match to TRBD1 (5 bases). This CDR3 contains 15 residues. Trimming stripped 1 base from V and 2 bases from J, with 10 bases between. Germline CDR1 and CDR2: MDHEN and SYDVKM.

This clonotype was recorded a few times. In nucleotides, the CDR3 is TGCAGCGATTCTGAGACTAGCGGCTACAATGAGCAGTTCTTC. Protein product: CSDSETSGYNEQFF. The chain couples TRBV29-1 to TRBJ2-1, with 9 bases lining up with TRBD2. This CDR3 is 14 amino acids long. CDR1 is SQVTM, CDR2 ANQGSEA, per germline. J gave up 3 bases and V 7 bases, and 7 bases lay outside the gene matches.

This clonotype has only a few counts. The genes are TRBV7-6 and TRBJ2-1; TRBD2 aligns across 10 bases. The V and J ends lost 0 bases and 10 bases, in that order; junction bases with no gene match: 6. Germline lookup yields CDR1 SGHVS and CDR2 FNYEAQ. There are 15 residues in the CDR3. The CDR3 loop is CASSLAQRGGREQFF. In nucleotides, the CDR3 is TGTGCCAGCAGCTTAGCACAGCGGGGGGGCCGGGAGCAGTTCTTC.

This clonotype came up a few times. The rearrangement links TRBV28 to TRBJ2-5; TRBD2 is a possible D gene (5 bases). The CDR3 sequence is 14 residues long. The V end was cut by 10 bases, the J end by 1 base, with 16 bases between. Germline CDR1 is MDHEN and CDR2 is SYDVKM. Written as DNA, the CDR3 is TGTGCCACCACTGCAAGCGGACCCCAAGAGACCCAGTACTTC. Amino acid sequence: CATTASGPQETQYF. Combining the CDR3 with reference TRBV28 and TRBJ2-5 gives the whole variable domain DVKVTQSSRYLVKRTGEKVFLECVQDMDHENMFWYRQDPGLGLRLIYFSYDVKMKEKGDIPEGYSVSREKKERFSLILESASTNQTSMYLCATTASGPQETQYFGPGTRLLVL.

This chain uses TRBV7-3 with TRBJ2-2, with TRBD1 matching over 9 bases. V trimming: 2 bases; J trimming: 6 bases; junction bases outside the gene matches: 7. The CDR3 has 16 amino acids. Germline V lookup: CDR1 SGHTA, CDR2 FQGTGA. The CDR3 loop reads CASSLGQGLVAGELFF. The DNA for the CDR3 is TGTGCCAGCAGCTTAGGACAGGGGTTGGTCGCCGGGGAGCTGTTTTTT.

The rearrangement links TRBV5-1 to TRBJ2-1; unclear D gene. Germline CDR1 reads SGHRS; CDR2 reads YFSETQ. Trimming removed 4 bases from V and 2 bases from J, with 16 bases in between. The CDR3 has 16 residues. The CDR3 DNA follows: TGCGCCAGCAGCCCTTCTGGTGAGGCCCCCTACAATGAGCAGTTCTTC. Amino acids: CASSPSGEAPYNEQFF.

The chain is built from TRBV18 and TRBJ2-7; perhaps TRBD2 as D (6 bases). Germline values: CDR1 KGHSH, CDR2 LQKENI. CDR3 length: 18 residues. The V end was cut by 3 bases, the J end by 1 base, with 22 bases between. This CDR3 is CASSPEILAFRGSYEQYV. The CDR3 coding sequence is TGTGCCAGCTCACCGGAAATACTAGCTTTCCGCGGATCCTACGAGCAGTACGTC.

The sample holds a few counts of this clonotype. The J gene is TRBJ2-5, the V gene TRBV20-1, with 7 bases fitting TRBD2. This CDR3 has 12 amino acids. CDR1 and CDR2 (germline): DFQATT, SNEGSKA (reference sequence). The V gene end was trimmed by 6 bases and the J gene end by 5 bases; junction bases not matched to a gene: 6. The CDR3 loop is CSAERDMETQYF. The CDR3 DNA is TGCAGTGCGGAGCGGGATATGGAGACCCAGTACTTC.

This clonotype came up a few times. The chain couples TRBV5-1 to TRBJ2-1; TRBD2 aligns across 7 bases. The CDR3 spans 14 residues. Unmatched junction bases numbered 8, after V lost 5 bases and J lost 6 bases. The germline V gene encodes CDR1 SGHRS and CDR2 YFSETQ. DNA for the CDR3: TGCGCCAGCAGTCCCGGGACTACATCCAATGAGCAGTTCTTC. It is translated as CASSPGTTSNEQFF.

The chain links TRBV5-1 to TRBJ2-3; D perhaps matches TRBD2 (6 bases). V dropped 5 bases and J dropped 4 bases, with 14 bases sitting between them. CDR1 is SGHRS, CDR2 YFSETQ, per germline. This CDR3 has 14 residues. The CDR3 is CASRGTGGSDTQYF. The DNA for the CDR3 is TGCGCCAGCAGGGGGACTGGGGGATCAGATACGCAGTATTTT.

This clonotype came up a few times. V is TRBV20-1 and J is TRBJ2-1; 7 positions agree with TRBD2. CDR1 DFQATT and CDR2 SNEGSKA come from the germline V gene (reference sequence). V lost 6 bases, J lost 6 bases, and 14 bases stayed unmatched. The CDR3 sequence is 15 residues long. The CDR3 sequence is CSADQGLLYRNEQFF. CDR3 nucleotides: TGCAGTGCCGACCAGGGACTACTCTACCGCAATGAGCAGTTCTTC.

This clonotype was observed at least ten times. The CDR3 coding sequence is TGCGCCAGCAGGGCTGGTCAAGAGACCCAGTACTTC. Its translation is CASRAGQETQYF. The rearrangement links TRBV5-1 to TRBJ2-5, with D unclear. The CDR3 has 12 residues. Germline V gives CDR1 SGHRS, CDR2 YFSETQ. Trimming removed 5 bases from V and 2 bases from J, with 7 bases in between.

This chain joins TRBV7-3 and TRBJ2-1; 8 bases agree with TRBD1. CDR3 length: 16 amino acids. CDR1 and CDR2 from the germline V gene are SGHTA and FQGTGA. J gave up 8 bases and V 0 bases, and 9 bases lay outside the gene matches. The CDR3 loop reads CASSLTPLAGGDEQFF. The DNA for the CDR3 is TGTGCCAGCAGCTTAACGCCTCTGGCAGGGGGCGATGAGCAGTTCTTC.

In this sample, this clonotype turned up a few times. The rearrangement joins TRBV15 to TRBJ2-7; weak D call: TRBD2 (6 bases). CDR1 and CDR2 from the germline V gene are LNHNV and YYDKDF (reference sequence). This CDR3 spans 15 amino acids. Trimming cost V 0 bases and J 3 bases, with 12 bases left between them. CDR3 sequence: CATSREIPGLYEQYF. CDR3 bases: TGTGCCACCAGCAGAGAAATACCGGGACTCTACGAGCAGTACTTC.

Here the CDR3 reads CATSKASGNHNEQFF. The CDR3 nucleotides read TGTGCCACCAGCAAGGCTAGCGGGAACCACAATGAGCAGTTCTTC. This rearrangement joins TRBV15 to TRBJ2-1; TRBD2 matches 9 bases. The germline gives CDR1 LNHNV, CDR2 YYDKDF (reference sequence). The V segment lost 4 bases and the J segment 5 bases; nucleotides outside the gene matches: 6. The CDR3 is 15 residues long.

The chain uses TRBV5-1 and TRBJ1-2; D not certain. CDR1 is SGHRS, CDR2 YFSETQ, per germline. The CDR3 spans 14 residues. The V end lost 4 bases, the J end lost 7 bases, and 17 bases lay between the germline ends. CDR3 sequence (DNA): TGCGCCAGCAGCCGAAGTTTCGCGGACGGTGGCTACACCTTC. Protein sequence: CASSRSFADGGYTF.

This clonotype has only a few counts. This chain links TRBV5-6 with TRBJ2-2; 9 bases agree with TRBD1. There are 16 residues in the CDR3. V lost 5 bases, J lost 6 bases, and 11 bases stayed unmatched. Looked up from germline, CDR1 is SGHDT and CDR2 is YYEEEE. The CDR3, as DNA: TGTGCCAGCAGGAAACAGGGGGCCGAACGGGCCGGGGAGCTGTTTTTT. Protein sequence: CASRKQGAERAGELFF.

This clonotype has a handful of counts. The chain carries TRBV4-2 and TRBJ2-5, with D maybe TRBD2 (5 bases). Trimming shortened V by 0 bases and J by 0 bases, and 11 bases separated the two germline ends. The CDR3 runs to 16 residues. Germline-derived CDR1 and CDR2 are LGHNA and YNFKEQ. CDR3: CASSQDLRAYQETQYF. CDR3 nucleotide sequence: TGTGCCAGCAGCCAAGATTTGAGGGCGTACCAAGAGACCCAGTACTTC.

The chain uses TRBV12-3 or TRBV12-4 and TRBJ1-4; no clear D gene. Between the trimmed V and J ends, which lost 4 bases and 7 bases, there was a span of 7 bases. The CDR3 extends over 12 amino acids. The CDR3 spells CASSSLGEKLFF. The CDR3 bases are TGTGCCAGCAGTTCATTGGGTGAAAAACTGTTTTTT.

CDR3 nucleotides: TGTGCCAGCAGCCCCGGACTAGCGGGTAGTGTCACAGATACGCAGTATTTT. Translation gives CASSPGLAGSVTDTQYF. V gene TRBV3-1 combines with J gene TRBJ2-3; 11 nucleotides line up with TRBD2. J lost 2 bases, V lost 4 bases, and 8 bases had no gene match. The CDR3 is made up of 17 amino acids. Germline V gives CDR1 LGHDT, CDR2 YNNKEL (reference sequence).

This chain connects TRBV20-1 to TRBJ2-2, with 8 nucleotides matching TRBD2. The CDR3 is 15 amino acids. Germline V CDR1 and CDR2: DFQATT, SNEGSKA (reference sequence). Trimming removed 2 bases from V and 2 bases from J; junction bases left unmatched: 4. CDR3 bases: TGCAGTGCTAGATTCCTAGCGGGCAACACCGGGGAGCTGTTTTTT. Translated: CSARFLAGNTGELFF.